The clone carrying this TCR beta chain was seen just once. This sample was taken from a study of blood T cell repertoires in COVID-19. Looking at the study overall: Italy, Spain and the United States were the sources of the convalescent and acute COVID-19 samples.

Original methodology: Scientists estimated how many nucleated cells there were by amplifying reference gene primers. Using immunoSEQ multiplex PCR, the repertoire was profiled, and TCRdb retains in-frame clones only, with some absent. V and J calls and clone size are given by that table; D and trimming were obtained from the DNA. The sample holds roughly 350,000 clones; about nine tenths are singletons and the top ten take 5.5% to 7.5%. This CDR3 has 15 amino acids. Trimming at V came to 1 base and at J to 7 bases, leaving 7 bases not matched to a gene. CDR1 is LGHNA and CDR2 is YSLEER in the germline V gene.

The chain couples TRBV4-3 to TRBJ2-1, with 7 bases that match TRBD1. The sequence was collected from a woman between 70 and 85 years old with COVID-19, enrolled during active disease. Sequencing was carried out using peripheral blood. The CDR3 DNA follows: TGCGCCAGCAGCCAAGTGCAGGGGGTGGGAAATGAGCAGTTCTTC. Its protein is CASSQVQGVGNEQFF.